The clone carrying this T cell receptor (beta chain) was detected many times. What it recognizes is unknown. Trimming at V came to 2 bases and at J to 8 bases, leaving 7 bases not matched to a gene. Germline CDR1 is MGHRA and CDR2 is YSYEKL. The CDR3 is made up of 15 amino acids. The data stem from a study of breast tumors, draining lymph nodes, adjacent tissues. Findings and caveats of the study: Compared with basal-like, luminal-like tumors shared significantly more repertoire with nontumor tissue. Tumors had less TCR diversity than lymph nodes, more than nontumor tissue. Data only fit, rather than demonstrated, lymph node origin of most tumor T cells.

Samples came from axillary lymph nodes draining the breast cancer. One entry per CDR3 protein, called by TCRdb with MiXCR from the multiplex PCR reads. The sample carries about 130,000 distinct CDR3 sequences, 21% recorded once. The source of this sequence is a female donor with breast cancer. Some clones in this sample may be carry-over from other donors' samples. Sequenced material: axillary lymph node tissue. The V and J genes are TRBV4-1 and TRBJ2-1; 9 bases are a match to TRBD1. The CDR3: CASSQNRGRRDEQFF. The DNA of the CDR3 is TGCGCCAGCAGCCAAAACAGGGGGCGTAGGGATGAGCAGTTCTTC.